Following are 32 T cell receptor beta chains from one sample sequenced in a study of T cell repertoires in cytomegalovirus infection. TCRdb processed the reads anew with MiXCR; each CDR3 protein has one entry. The table records about 69,000 distinct CDR3 sequences, around 28% of them present only once. Their antigen targets remain unknown. This material consisted of CD8+ T cells from cultured PBMCs, taken from culture after CMV antigen stimulation. The receptors originated from a human donor in good health (CMV status not recorded). Some clones in this sample may be carry-over from other donors' samples.

This clonotype was counted many times. The V call is TRBV6-2 or TRBV6-3, the J call TRBJ2-1, with D tentatively TRBD2 (5 bases). CDR3 length: 13 residues. CDR1 MNHEY and CDR2 SVGEGT come from the germline V gene. The V end lost 4 bases, the J end lost 5 bases, and 9 bases lay between the germline ends. This chain's CDR3 is CASSSGLNNEQFF. The CDR3 DNA reads TGTGCCAGCAGTTCCGGACTCAACAATGAGCAGTTCTTC.

V and J are TRBV7-9 and TRBJ2-5; D possibly corresponds to TRBD1 (5 bases). Trimming stripped 0 bases from V and 13 bases from J, with 12 bases between. The CDR3 is 12 residues long. Germline V gene sequence: CDR1 SEHNR, CDR2 FQNEAQ (reference sequence). Here the CDR3 reads CASSLASAGPYF. CDR3 bases: TGTGCCAGCAGCTTAGCGTCGGCAGGGCCGTACTTC.

The chain recombines TRBV20-1 with TRBJ1-2, with 7 nucleotides matching TRBD1. Trimming cost V 6 bases and J 2 bases; bases outside gene matches: 3. The CDR3 contains 12 residues. Germline V gene lookup returns CDR1 DFQATT and CDR2 SNEGSKA (reference sequence). CDR3 sequence reads: CSAPTGNYGYTF. The CDR3 DNA follows: TGCAGTGCGCCGACAGGGAACTATGGCTACACCTTC.

The chain uses TRBV30 and TRBJ2-1; 9 bases map to TRBD1. The CDR3 contains 15 residues. V shed 1 base, J shed 6 bases, and the junction held 7 bases outside the gene matches. The germline gives CDR1 GTSNPN, CDR2 SVGIG (reference sequence). CDR3 residues: CAWSGGDRVSNEQFF. CDR3 nucleotide sequence: TGTGCCTGGAGTGGTGGGGACAGGGTTTCCAATGAGCAGTTCTTC. Together with reference TRBV30 and TRBJ2-1, the CDR3 gives the full variable domain: SQTIHQWPATLVQPVGSPLSLECTVEGTSNPNLYWYRQAAGRGLQLLFYSVGIGQISSEVPQNLSASRPQDRQFILSSKKLLLSDSGFYLCAWSGGDRVSNEQFFGPGTRLTVL.

This clonotype was recorded at least ten times. This sequence joins TRBV27 and TRBJ2-7; 8 positions match TRBD2. The CDR3 runs 14 residues. Germline values: CDR1 MNHEY, CDR2 SMNVEV (reference sequence). V shed 5 bases, J shed 3 bases, and the junction held 6 bases outside the gene matches. Written as DNA, the CDR3 is TGTGCCAGCAGTGATCGGGGGGGCATCTACGAGCAGTACTTC. This encodes CASSDRGGIYEQYF.

V and J are TRBV12-3 or TRBV12-4 and TRBJ2-1; 8 bases are a match to TRBD2. V trimming: 7 bases; J trimming: 3 bases; junction bases outside the gene matches: 5. The CDR3 is 14 residues long. Here the CDR3 reads CASTSTSGYNEQFF. The CDR3 coding sequence is TGTGCCAGCACCTCCACTAGCGGCTACAATGAGCAGTTCTTC.

This clonotype is labeled large. The chain carries TRBV7-9 and TRBJ2-1; no definite D call. In germline, CDR1 is SEHNR, CDR2 FQNEAQ (reference sequence). The CDR3 is 11 residues long. In nucleotides, the CDR3 is TGTGCAATGGCTGGTAACTATGAGCAGTTCTTC. Its protein product is CAMAGNYEQFF. The complete variable domain, with remaining parts taken from reference TRBV7-9 and TRBJ2-1, reads DTGVSQNPRHKITKRGQNVTFRCDPISEHNRLYWYRQTLGQGPEFLTYFQNEAQLEKSRLLSDRFSAERPKGSFSTLEIQRTEQGDSAMYLCAMAGNYEQFFGPGTRLTVL.

V is TRBV29-1 and J is TRBJ1-3; no firm D call. V was pared by 6 bases and J by 0 bases, with 15 bases between. CDR1 and CDR2 (germline): SQVTM, ANQGSEA. The CDR3 has 15 residues. The CDR3 DNA follows: TGCAGCGTCGCCACTCCGGCGAGCTCTGGAAACACCATATATTTT. Translating it yields CSVATPASSGNTIYF. Full variable domain (missing parts from reference TRBV29-1 and TRBJ1-3): SAVISQKPSRDICQRGTSLTIQCQVDSQVTMMFWYRQQPGQSLTLIATANQGSEATYESGFVIDKFPISRPNLTFSTLTVSNMSPEDSSIYLCSVATPASSGNTIYFGEGSWLTVV.

The rearrangement links TRBV12-3 or TRBV12-4 to TRBJ1-2; a possible D gene is TRBD1 (6 bases). The CDR3 totals 12 residues. V gave up 7 bases and J gave up 8 bases, with 14 bases separating them. CDR3 coding DNA: TGTGCCAGCACCCTAGGGGGGTTAGGCTACACCTTC. It encodes CASTLGGLGYTF.

This clonotype was recorded at least ten times. The chain couples TRBV7-2 to TRBJ2-3; the match to TRBD2 covers 7 bases. Per germline, CDR1 SGHTA and CDR2 FQGNSA. The trim removed 1 base at V and 14 bases at J, leaving 12 bases unmatched. The CDR3 has 14 amino acids. CDR3 sequence reads: CASSLDAGLVAGYF. Here the CDR3 DNA reads TGTGCCAGCAGCTTAGACGCAGGACTAGTGGCAGGGTATTTT.

This clonotype was counted many times. The chain uses TRBV7-9 and TRBJ2-1, with 8 nucleotides matching TRBD2. The germline CDR1 and CDR2 sequences are SEHNR and FQNEAQ (reference sequence). Losses at the gene ends were 5 bases for V and 9 bases for J; bases not matched to a gene: 15. This CDR3 spans 16 amino acids. CDR3 residues: CASSPTLAGLGSEQFF. Written as DNA, the CDR3 is TGTGCCAGCAGCCCGACGCTAGCGGGCCTTGGGAGTGAGCAGTTCTTC.

The chain uses TRBV13 and TRBJ2-1, with 13 bases lining up with TRBD2. Germline lookup yields CDR1 PRHDT and CDR2 FYEKMQ (reference sequence). After removal of 5 bases from V and 16 bases from J, the junction contained 11 bases not matched to a gene. CDR3 length: 14 amino acids. The CDR3 nucleotides are TGTGCCAGCAGCACCTGGACTAGCGGGAGAGAAACTTTCTTC. Its translation is CASSTWTSGRETFF. Filled out from reference TRBV13 and TRBJ2-1, the complete variable domain reads AAGVIQSPRHLIKEKRETATLKCYPIPRHDTVYWYQQGPGQDPQFLISFYEKMQSDKGSIPDRFSAQQFSDYHSELNMSSLELGDSALYFCASSTWTSGRETFFGPGTRLTVL.

The CDR3 reads CATSDFDGGATFF. CDR3 in DNA: TGTGCCACCAGTGATTTCGACGGGGGGGCAACGTTCTTC. The chain has TRBV24-1 and TRBJ2-1; 8 nucleotides line up with TRBD2. Losses at the gene ends were 1 base for V and 15 bases for J; bases not matched to a gene: 7. Per the germline V gene, CDR1 is KGHDR and CDR2 is SFDVKD. The CDR3 has 13 residues.

This clonotype came up a few times. The V gene is TRBV7-2, the J gene TRBJ2-5; 13 bases are shared with TRBD2. Per germline, CDR1 SGHTA and CDR2 FQGNSA. After removal of 5 bases from V and 4 bases from J, the junction contained 7 bases not matched to a gene. The CDR3 spans 16 residues. CDR3 DNA: TGTGCCAGCAGCCCCCGGACTAGCGGGAGTCTAGAGACCCAGTACTTC. The encoded protein is CASSPRTSGSLETQYF.

This clonotype was seen a handful of times. This sequence joins TRBV6-2 or TRBV6-3 and TRBJ2-1, with 8 bases that match TRBD1. This CDR3 region has 17 residues. With 1 base clipped from V and 3 bases from J, the junction kept 8 bases outside the gene matches. Germline CDR1 is MNHEY and CDR2 is SVGEGT. In DNA form, the CDR3 reads TGTGCCAGCAGTTACTTTAGGACAGGGAGCATCTACAATGAGCAGTTCTTC. Translating gives CASSYFRTGSIYNEQFF.

This clonotype has a count of ten or more. The rearrangement links TRBV11-2 to TRBJ1-1; 7 bases map to TRBD1. The CDR3 covers 13 residues. J gave up 8 bases and V 4 bases, and 7 bases lay outside the gene matches. CDR1 is SGHAT and CDR2 is FQNNGV in the germline V gene. This CDR3 is CASSSGQLTEAFF. The CDR3 DNA sequence: TGTGCCAGCAGCTCGGGACAGCTAACCGAAGCTTTCTTT.

The V call is TRBV27, the J call TRBJ2-1, with TRBD2 matching 13 bases. This CDR3 region has 16 residues. J lost 6 bases, V lost 6 bases, and 8 bases had no gene match. Germline CDR1 and CDR2: MNHEY and SMNVEV (reference sequence). CDR3 sequence: CASRSPTSGGPNEQFF. CDR3 nucleotide sequence: TGTGCCAGCAGATCTCCGACTAGCGGGGGGCCCAATGAGCAGTTCTTC.

This clonotype was detected ten times or more. The chain combines TRBV6-1 with TRBJ2-1, with D unresolved. Germline assignment: CDR1 MNHNS and CDR2 SASEGT. Deletions cut 3 bases from V and 5 bases from J, with 14 bases between. CDR3 length equals 15 residues. In DNA form, the CDR3 reads TGTGCCAGCAGTGATGGGTGGGCGAGGAACAATGAGCAGTTCTTC. Translating it yields CASSDGWARNNEQFF.

The chain carries TRBV27 and TRBJ1-2; 10 bases agree with TRBD1. CDR3 size: 15 residues. Losses at the gene ends were 6 bases for V and 6 bases for J; bases not matched to a gene: 10. Germline V lookup: CDR1 MNHEY, CDR2 SMNVEV (reference sequence). Here the CDR3 DNA reads TGTGCCAGCAGCCTATCGACAGGGGGCGCCGATGGCTACACCTTC. Residues: CASSLSTGGADGYTF.

This clonotype was observed many times. The J gene is TRBJ2-1, the V gene TRBV12-3 or TRBV12-4, with D maybe TRBD2 (6 bases). V gave up 5 bases and J gave up 8 bases, with 22 bases separating them. The CDR3 runs 16 residues. The CDR3 DNA is TGTGCCAGCAGTCTGGGGGGAGGAAGGGCGGTTCATGAGCAGTTCTTC. It yields the protein CASSLGGGRAVHEQFF.

The V call is TRBV6-5, the J call TRBJ1-3, with D possibly matching TRBD1 (5 bases). CDR1 is MNHEY, CDR2 SVGAGI, per germline. Trimming cost V 2 bases and J 0 bases, with 8 bases left between them. There are 15 residues in the CDR3. Written as DNA, the CDR3 is TGTGCCAGCAGTTACGAGGACACCTCTGGAAACACCATATATTTT. It is translated as CASSYEDTSGNTIYF.

This clonotype has at least ten counts. CDR3 loop: CASSLAAGGRRETQYF. As DNA, the CDR3 is TGTGCCAGCAGCTTAGCGGCAGGGGGCAGGAGAGAGACCCAGTACTTC. V usage is TRBV7-8 and J usage is TRBJ2-5, with TRBD1 matching over 8 bases. The CDR3 is made up of 16 amino acids. Germline loops: CDR1 SGHVS, CDR2 FQNEAQ. Trimming at V came to 0 bases and at J to 4 bases, leaving 7 bases not matched to a gene.

This clonotype was observed a single time. The genes are TRBV6-1 and TRBJ1-5; 7 positions agree with TRBD1. This CDR3 region has 16 residues. V shed 6 bases and J 0 bases; nucleotides not matched to a gene: 8. Germline loops: CDR1 MNHNS, CDR2 SASEGT. The CDR3 protein is CASRPDREYSNQPQHF. CDR3 bases: TGTGCCAGCAGACCAGACAGGGAGTATAGCAATCAGCCCCAGCATTTT.

Comment on this clonotype: This may arise from a read error, as a much more abundant clone is one base away. This chain connects TRBV7-3 to TRBJ2-7; D tentatively reads TRBD1 or TRBD2 (5 bases each). V was cut by 4 bases and J by 0 bases, with 22 bases left in between. This CDR3 region has 18 residues. From germline, CDR1 is SGHTA and CDR2 FQGTGA. The CDR3 coding sequence is TGTGCCAGCAGCTCCCCCGCTAGCTTTGAGGGGCTCTCCTACGAGCAGTACTTC. It yields the protein CASSSPASFEGLSYEQYF.

In this sample, this clonotype turned up once. As DNA, the CDR3 is TGTGCCAGCAGTTTACCGGAGCAAGAGACCCAGTACTTC. Its translation is CASSLPEQETQYF. V is TRBV12-3 or TRBV12-4 and J is TRBJ2-5; D not certain. This CDR3 is 13 amino acids long. V gave up 2 bases and J gave up 2 bases, with 6 bases separating them.

The sample holds a few counts of this clonotype. The chain combines TRBV20-1 with TRBJ2-7; perhaps TRBD2 as D (7 bases). Looked up from germline, CDR1 is DFQATT and CDR2 is SNEGSKA (reference sequence). This CDR3 region has 15 residues. V lost 1 base and J 5 bases, leaving 18 bases between the germline ends. Here the CDR3 DNA reads TGCAGTGCTAGAGGGCCCTGGGGGGGGGCCAACGAGCAGTACTTC. Encoded protein: CSARGPWGGANEQYF.

In its sample, this clonotype was seen a few times. The chain uses TRBV27 and TRBJ1-5; TRBD1 agrees at 7 bases. This CDR3 comprises 15 residues. Germline V gene sequence: CDR1 MNHEY, CDR2 SMNVEV (reference sequence). Losses at the gene ends were 6 bases for V and 6 bases for J; bases not matched to a gene: 11. For the CDR3, the DNA is TGTGCCAGCAGCCCTTCCGACAGGGCCCGTCAGCCCCAGCATTTT. Its protein product is CASSPSDRARQPQHF.

The chain combines TRBV4-1 with TRBJ1-1; D is unclear. The CDR3 runs to 15 residues. The germline CDR1 and CDR2 sequences are MGHRA and YSYEKL. The V and J ends lost 0 bases and 0 bases respectively, with 8 bases between them. The CDR3 loop is CASSQDEHLNTEAFF. CDR3 nucleotides: TGCGCCAGCAGCCAAGACGAACACTTGAACACTGAAGCTTTCTTT.

In this sample, this clonotype turned up a few times. The gene calls are TRBV19 and TRBJ1-1, with D perhaps matching TRBD1 (5 bases). Deletions cut 0 bases from V and 3 bases from J, with 17 bases between. This CDR3 has 17 residues. Germline values: CDR1 LNHDA, CDR2 SQIVND (reference sequence). As DNA, the CDR3 is TGTGCCAGTAGTATAGACCCGGGACTACCAATTCACACTGAAGCTTTCTTT. This sequence encodes CASSIDPGLPIHTEAFF.

The chain is built from TRBV6-8 and TRBJ1-1; 7 nucleotides align to TRBD1. The CDR3 spans 14 residues. V dropped 3 bases and J dropped 7; count of bases not matched to a gene: 8. CDR1 and CDR2 (germline): MNHGY, SAAAGT. Written as DNA, the CDR3 is TGTGCCAGCAGTTATGCCCCAGGACAGGTTGAAGCTTTCTTT. This sequence encodes CASSYAPGQVEAFF.

The chain has TRBV10-3 and TRBJ2-2; the match to TRBD2 covers 10 bases. This CDR3 has 14 amino acids. The junction had 7 bases not matched to a gene; V was cut back by 10 bases and J by 5 bases. The germline V gene encodes CDR1 ENHRY and CDR2 SYGVKD. CDR3 loop: CATLPGLATGELFF. The CDR3 DNA is TGTGCCACCCTTCCGGGACTAGCGACCGGGGAGCTGTTTTTT.

This clonotype was observed a handful of times. V usage is TRBV2 and J usage is TRBJ2-1; 7 nucleotides line up with TRBD1. V dropped 4 bases and J dropped 10; count of bases not matched to a gene: 16. The CDR3 runs to 16 residues. Germline V CDR1 and CDR2: SNHLY, FYNNEI. The CDR3 region has the DNA TGTGCCAGCAGTGCCCGCCGGGACAGAATCTCAGGGGAGCAGTTCTTC. Its protein is CASSARRDRISGEQFF.